This T cell receptor beta chain is drawn from a study of T cell responses to AZD1222 COVID-19 vaccine. Study findings and constraints: Among the donors, most were white British and more were female, and clonal diversity was possibly underestimated.

Using immunoSEQ multiplex PCR, the repertoire was profiled, and TCRdb retains in-frame clones only, with some absent. In the table there are 130,000 to 150,000 clones, 75% to 95% of which are singletons. V dropped 5 bases and J dropped 6 bases, with 10 bases sitting between them. The CDR3 runs to 12 residues. With respect to this clone: Its antigen is currently unknown.

This chain joins TRBV12-3 or TRBV12-4 and TRBJ1-1; D remains unclear. The input for sequencing was peripheral blood, taken on day 0 of MenACWY control vaccination. The TCR sequence derives from an adult in good health. Written as DNA, the CDR3 is TGTGCCAGCAGTCGCATGATCGCTGAAGCTTTCTTT. Translating it yields CASSRMIAEAFF.